The T cell receptor (beta chain) described here comes from a study of blood T cell repertoires in COVID-19. Measured with immunoSEQ multiplex PCR; TCRdb has only the in-frame clones, and not every one. This table holds about 300,000 clones, around 90% found once. This CDR3 contains 14 residues. Germline V gene lookup returns CDR1 SEHNR and CDR2 FQNEAQ (reference sequence). Trimming removed 4 bases at V and 4 bases at J, with 13 bases between. The V call is TRBV7-9, the J call TRBJ1-1; possibly TRBD1 for D (5 bases). The sequence was obtained from a man between 18 and 29 years old who had recovered from COVID-19. Sequences were obtained from peripheral blood. CDR3 sequence reads: CASSSGPTGTEAFF. CDR3 nucleotide sequence: TGTGCCAGCAGCTCCGGACCAACAGGCACTGAAGCTTTCTTT.